The 11 T cell receptor beta chains below come from one sample, sequenced in a study of T-cell memory formation after mild COVID-19. TCRdb redid the calling of the 5' RACE reads with MiXCR, one entry per CDR3 protein. Of 400,000 to 500,000 distinct CDR3 sequences listed, 24% are singletons. Sequencing was carried out using PBMCs or a T cell subset sorted from them (not recorded which). Source of these receptors: an adult woman who had mild COVID-19 (a few samples of this study predate the infection). Cell type and time point are not known.

V is TRBV5-1 and J is TRBJ2-6, with D unresolved. Germline V gene sequence: CDR1 SGHRS, CDR2 YFSETQ. The CDR3 length is 13 residues. Trimming left V 2 bases short and J 3 bases short, with 3 bases between. The CDR3 reads CASSFVGANVLTF. Written as DNA, the CDR3 is TGCGCCAGCAGCTTCGTTGGGGCCAACGTCCTGACTTTC.

This clonotype appeared many times. The chain couples TRBV12-3 or TRBV12-4 to TRBJ2-3; 9 bases match TRBD2. V was pared by 2 bases and J by 2 bases, with 2 bases of the junction left unmatched. CDR3 length: 15 amino acids. In nucleotides, the CDR3 is TGTGCCAGCAGTTTACTAGCGGGGATCACAGATACGCAGTATTTT. It codes for CASSLLAGITDTQYF.

The chain is built from TRBV30 and TRBJ2-2; the D is unclear. CDR3 length: 14 residues. Trimming cost V 3 bases and J 0 bases, with 8 bases left between them. From germline, CDR1 is GTSNPN and CDR2 SVGIG (reference sequence). The CDR3 here is CAWRKGSNTGELFF. Here the CDR3 DNA reads TGTGCCTGGAGAAAGGGCTCGAACACCGGGGAGCTGTTTTTT.

This clonotype turned up a few times. The chain recombines TRBV5-5 with TRBJ2-1; no firm D call. Looked up from germline, CDR1 is SGHKS and CDR2 is YYEKEE (reference sequence). Trimming left V 0 bases short and J 6 bases short, with 7 bases between. The CDR3 has 13 amino acids. The CDR3 bases are TGTGCCAGCAGCTTGGATTTGGGCAATGAGCAGTTCTTC. Its translation: CASSLDLGNEQFF. Complete variable domain (other parts from reference TRBV5-5 and TRBJ2-1): DAGVTQSPTHLIKTRGQQVTLRCSPISGHKSVSWYQQVLGQGPQFIFQYYEKEERGRGNFPDRFSARQFPNYSSELNVNALLLGDSALYLCASSLDLGNEQFFGPGTRLTVL.

This clonotype was picked up a small number of times. This chain joins TRBV30 and TRBJ1-5, with D uncertain. Trimming left V 1 base short and J 2 bases short, with 15 bases between. Germline assignment: CDR1 GTSNPN and CDR2 SVGIG (reference sequence). The CDR3 covers 16 residues. The CDR3 protein is CAWSGSAFIGNQPQHF. Here the CDR3 DNA reads TGTGCCTGGAGTGGGTCCGCGTTCATCGGCAATCAGCCCCAGCATTTT.

The gene calls are TRBV27 and TRBJ2-1; D possibly matches TRBD1 or TRBD2 (5 bases each). The V end was cut by 4 bases, the J end by 7 bases, with 17 bases between. CDR3 length: 15 residues. CDR1 and CDR2 (germline): MNHEY, SMNVEV (reference sequence). The CDR3 sequence: CASSSSLGVLNEQFF. CDR3 nucleotides: TGTGCCAGCAGTTCCTCGCTGGGGGTGTTGAATGAGCAGTTCTTC.

This clonotype has just a few counts. The gene calls are TRBV6-6 and TRBJ1-5; 10 nucleotides line up with TRBD1. The V and J ends lost 7 bases and 7 bases, in that order; junction bases with no gene match: 10. The germline V gene encodes CDR1 MNHNY and CDR2 SVGAGI (reference sequence). The CDR3 is made up of 15 amino acids. CDR3 nucleotide sequence: TGTGCCAGCACCCGACATGGGACAGGGGACCAGCCCCAGCATTTT. Translation: CASTRHGTGDQPQHF.

The DNA for the CDR3 is TGTGCCAGCAGCCGGGACAGGGGGCCCAACACTGAAGCTTTCTTT. Translating it yields CASSRDRGPNTEAFF. The J gene is TRBJ1-1, the V gene TRBV14, with 12 bases aligning to TRBD1. Germline V lookup: CDR1 SGHDN, CDR2 FVKESK. The CDR3 extends over 15 amino acids. With V trimmed by 4 bases and J by 2 bases, 2 bases remained unmatched.

This clonotype was seen only a few times. The genes are TRBV12-3 or TRBV12-4 and TRBJ2-1; TRBD2 agrees at 8 bases. V trimming: 4 bases; J trimming: 4 bases; junction bases outside the gene matches: 6. This CDR3 comprises 15 residues. CDR3 amino acids: CASSSTAGDYNEQFF. As DNA, the CDR3 is TGTGCCAGCAGTTCGACAGCGGGGGATTACAATGAGCAGTTCTTC.

This clonotype was recorded a few times. The V gene is TRBV2, the J gene TRBJ2-7, with a weak D call TRBD2 (6 bases). The CDR3 loop spans 11 amino acids. Germline CDR1 is SNHLY and CDR2 is FYNNEI. V was pared by 11 bases and J by 3 bases, with 11 bases between. The CDR3: CAAGRGYEQYF. Here the CDR3 DNA reads TGTGCCGCGGGGCGGGGCTACGAGCAGTACTTC.

A few counts support this clonotype. The V gene is TRBV7-8, the J gene TRBJ2-1; TRBD2 matches at 12 bases. V lost 5 bases and J lost 5; bases outside the gene matches: 7. Germline CDR1 SGHVS, CDR2 FQNEAQ. This CDR3 has 16 residues. CDR3 nucleotide sequence: TGTGCCAGCAGCCGCTGGACTAGCGGGGCCGACAATGAGCAGTTCTTC. This translates into CASSRWTSGADNEQFF.